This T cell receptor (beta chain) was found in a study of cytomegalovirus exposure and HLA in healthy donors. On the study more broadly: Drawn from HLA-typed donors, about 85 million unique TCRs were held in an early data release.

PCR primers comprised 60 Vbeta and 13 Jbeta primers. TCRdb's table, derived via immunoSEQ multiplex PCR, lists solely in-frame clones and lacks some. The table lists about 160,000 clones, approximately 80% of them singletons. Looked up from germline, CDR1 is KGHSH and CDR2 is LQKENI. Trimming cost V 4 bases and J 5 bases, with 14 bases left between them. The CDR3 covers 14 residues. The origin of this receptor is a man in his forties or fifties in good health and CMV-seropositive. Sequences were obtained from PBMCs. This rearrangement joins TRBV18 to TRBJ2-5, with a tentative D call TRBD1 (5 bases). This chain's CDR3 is CASSQGSGRETQYF. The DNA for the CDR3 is TGTGCCAGCTCACAAGGTTCAGGGCGGGAGACCCAGTACTTC.